Each of the 11 T cell receptor beta chains below was sequenced from the same sample in a study of blood T cell repertoires in COVID-19. Here immunoSEQ multiplex PCR was the method, and the copy in TCRdb shows in-frame clones only, minus some. This repertoire shows about 110,000 clones, approximately 85% found once; its top ten account for 16%. The specimen was peripheral blood. These receptors originate from a woman in her fifties or sixties with acute or convalescent COVID-19.

The CDR3 spells CAWRRGSGLSSRSNQPQHF. The DNA of the CDR3 is TGTGCCTGGAGAAGAGGGAGCGGGCTTTCGTCCCGTAGCAATCAGCCCCAGCATTTT. The chain employs TRBV30 and TRBJ1-5, with D uncertain. The CDR3 runs to 19 residues. V was shortened by 3 bases and J by 0 bases, with 24 bases between the two germline ends. Germline CDR1 GTSNPN, CDR2 SVGIG (reference sequence).

The chain has TRBV12-3 or TRBV12-4 and TRBJ1-2, with unresolved D. The CDR3 covers 13 residues. The V gene lost 4 bases and the J gene lost 5 bases, with 11 bases spanning the gap. Here the CDR3 reads CASSSKTRYGYTF. DNA of the CDR3: TGTGCCAGCAGTTCCAAGACACGGTATGGCTACACCTTC.

V gene TRBV5-1 combines with J gene TRBJ1-6; D is possibly TRBD1 (6 bases). V was shortened by 3 bases and J by 5 bases, with 12 bases between the two germline ends. The CDR3 length is 15 residues. Germline CDR1 SGHRS, CDR2 YFSETQ. The chain's CDR3 is CASSYGGADNSPLHF. CDR3 nucleotides: TGCGCCAGCAGCTACGGGGGGGCAGATAATTCACCCCTCCACTTT.

The CDR3 spells CARSSLDRYSNQPQHF. As DNA, the CDR3 is TGTGCCAGAAGCTCACTGGACAGGTACAGCAATCAGCCCCAGCATTTT. The chain recombines TRBV5-3 with TRBJ1-5; the match to TRBD1 covers 7 bases. TRBV5-3 is an ORF, and what it does is uncertain. This CDR3 is 16 amino acids long. J lost 1 base, V lost 3 bases, and 7 bases had no gene match.

The chain is built from TRBV5-6 and TRBJ1-4; TRBD1 is a possible D gene (6 bases). The CDR3 is 14 residues long. V was cut by 4 bases and J by 5 bases, with 12 bases left in between. CDR1 and CDR2 (germline): SGHDT, YYEEEE. The CDR3 nucleotides read TGTGCCAGCAGCCTCGGGACACAGAATGAAAAACTGTTTTTT. Its translation is CASSLGTQNEKLFF.

This clone appeared a few times. This rearrangement joins TRBV6-5 to TRBJ2-7; 7 bases align to TRBD1. J was trimmed by 4 bases and V by 8 bases; bases with no gene match: 8. Germline CDR1 MNHEY, CDR2 SVGAGI. The CDR3 has 13 residues. CDR3 in DNA: TGTGCCAGCGGAAGGGGGCAGGAGTACGAGCAGTACTTC. It codes for CASGRGQEYEQYF.

This clone was detected a few times. This chain uses TRBV19 with TRBJ1-5; D not resolved. Germline lookup yields CDR1 LNHDA and CDR2 SQIVND (reference sequence). The germline V and J ends were trimmed by 2 bases and 0 bases, with 11 bases remaining between them. The CDR3 contains 16 residues. This chain's CDR3 is CASSINGAYSNQPQHF. DNA for the CDR3: TGTGCCAGTAGTATAAACGGAGCATATAGCAATCAGCCCCAGCATTTT.

The genes are TRBV24-1 and TRBJ1-6; D perhaps matches TRBD1 (6 bases). Germline-derived CDR1 and CDR2 are KGHDR and SFDVKD. The V end lost 4 bases, the J end lost 9 bases, and 12 bases lay between the germline ends. The CDR3 length is 14 residues. The CDR3, as DNA: TGTGCCACCAGTGAGGGGGCCTGGGGTTCACCCCTCCACTTT. Translation: CATSEGAWGSPLHF.

The chain uses TRBV10-3 and TRBJ1-1; TRBD1 might be the D (5 bases). The CDR3 consists of 15 residues. Germline V gene data show CDR1 as ENHRY and CDR2 as SYGVKD. V lost 0 bases to trimming and J lost 1 base, with 9 bases between them. CDR3 loop: CAISESGGTNTEAFF. DNA for the CDR3: TGTGCCATCAGTGAGTCGGGGGGAACGAACACTGAAGCTTTCTTT.

The V call is TRBV5-1, the J call TRBJ2-7; D gene ambiguous. This CDR3 region has 13 residues. V dropped 0 bases and J dropped 3 bases, with 7 bases sitting between them. CDR1 and CDR2 (germline): SGHRS, YFSETQ. The CDR3 DNA sequence: TGCGCCAGCAGCTTGGGGCTCAACTACGAGCAGTACTTC. It encodes CASSLGLNYEQYF.

The gene calls are TRBV19 and TRBJ1-1; 7 bases map to TRBD1. This CDR3 is 14 amino acids long. V trimming: 4 bases; J trimming: 4 bases; junction bases outside the gene matches: 6. Germline CDR1 is LNHDA and CDR2 is SQIVND (reference sequence). The CDR3 spells CASSTRQGGTEAFF. The CDR3, as DNA: TGTGCCAGTAGTACTAGACAGGGAGGCACTGAAGCTTTCTTT.